This TCR beta chain was profiled in a study of blood T cell repertoires in COVID-19. Sequencing was performed with immunoSEQ multiplex PCR; in TCRdb, only in-frame clones are kept and a portion is missing. Of around 270,000 clones detected, around 89% appear once; the ten largest clones hold about 4.6%. The ends were cut back, 4 bases at V and 4 bases at J, with 9 bases in the middle. CDR3 length: 14 amino acids. Looked up from germline, CDR1 is SGHDT and CDR2 is YYEEEE. The rearrangement uses TRBV5-6 and TRBJ1-6, with D hard to call. The origin of this receptor is a man aged 35 to 55 with acute or convalescent COVID-19. Sequenced sample: peripheral blood. Written as DNA, the CDR3 is TGTGCCAGCAGCCCACGCGGGTATAATTCACCCCTCCACTTT. Encoded protein: CASSPRGYNSPLHF.